The 26 T cell receptor beta chains below were found in one sample sequenced in a study of OX40 agonist ivuxolimab in advanced cancers. Profiling relied on immunoSEQ multiplex PCR, and the TCRdb table lists in-frame clones only, not all of them. The table lists nearly 60,000 clones, 81% of them singletons. This sample comprised CD4+ or CD8+ T cells sorted from blood, obtained in a trial of the OX40 agonist ivuxolimab. The origin of the receptors is an adult with an advanced solid tumor such as melanoma, head and neck, liver or kidney cancer.

This clone was recorded once. The same CDR3 can be traced to other DNA sequences in this sample. The gene calls are TRBV15 and TRBJ2-5; maybe TRBD2 (7 bases). Trimming shortened V by 1 base and J by 1 base, and 10 bases separated the two germline ends. The length of the CDR3 is 15 residues. In germline, CDR1 is LNHNV, CDR2 YYDKDF (reference sequence). The CDR3 sequence is CATSRAGGLQETQYF. CDR3 nucleotide sequence: TGTGCCACCAGCAGAGCGGGGGGCCTCCAAGAGACCCAGTACTTC.

The V gene is TRBV11-2, the J gene TRBJ1-1, with 8 bases lining up with TRBD1. The V gene end was trimmed by 5 bases and the J gene end by 1 base; junction bases not matched to a gene: 6. Germline CDR1 SGHAT, CDR2 FQNNGV. The length of the CDR3 is 15 residues. CDR3 bases: TGTGCCAGCAGCCCTGGTGGGACAGGGAACACTGAAGCTTTCTTT. Translation gives CASSPGGTGNTEAFF.

The chain carries TRBV18 and TRBJ2-2; a possible D gene is TRBD2 (5 bases). Germline V gene lookup returns CDR1 KGHSH and CDR2 LQKENI. The CDR3 loop spans 14 amino acids. V lost 3 bases and J lost 7, with 12 bases in between. The CDR3 DNA reads TGTGCCAGCTCACCGGCCCTAGCAGGCGGGGAGCTGTTTTTT. Protein product: CASSPALAGGELFF. Filled out from reference TRBV18 and TRBJ2-2, the complete variable domain reads NAGVMQNPRHLVRRRGQEARLRCSPMKGHSHVYWYRQLPEEGLKFMVYLQKENIIDESGMPKERFSAEFPKEGPSILRIQQVVRGDSAAYFCASSPALAGGELFFGEGSRLTVL.

The chain uses TRBV15 and TRBJ1-2; D unclear. CDR1 and CDR2 (germline): LNHNV, YYDKDF (reference sequence). The CDR3 is made up of 15 amino acids. Trimming took 0 bases from V and 8 from J, leaving 16 bases between them. CDR3 in DNA: TGTGCCACCAGCAGAGAGGTGATAAGTGGAGGAGGCTACACCTTC. Translation gives CATSREVISGGGYTF.

This rearrangement joins TRBV10-3 to TRBJ1-2; the match to TRBD1 covers 8 bases. The germline V gene encodes CDR1 ENHRY and CDR2 SYGVKD. This CDR3 has 13 amino acids. Unmatched junction bases numbered 4, after V lost 6 bases and J lost 4 bases. CDR3 DNA: TGTGCCATCAGGCAGGGGGCCCGCTATGGCTACACCTTC. Amino acid sequence: CAIRQGARYGYTF.

This clone has more than one count but fewer than ten. V is TRBV6-6 and J is TRBJ2-1; D unresolved. The CDR3 totals 13 residues. Germline values: CDR1 MNHNY, CDR2 SVGAGI (reference sequence). V lost 8 bases, J lost 0 bases, and 8 bases lay in between. The CDR3 sequence is CASSTSSYNEQFF. The CDR3 DNA reads as TGTGCCAGCTCCACGAGCTCCTACAATGAGCAGTTCTTC.

The chain uses TRBV7-3 and TRBJ2-6, with 8 bases lining up with TRBD1. Trimming cost V 5 bases and J 1 base; bases outside gene matches: 16. In germline, CDR1 is SGHTA, CDR2 FQGTGA. CDR3 length: 20 amino acids. The CDR3 protein is CASSLSPGNQGASGANVLTF. The CDR3 nucleotides are TGTGCCAGCAGCCTATCCCCGGGGAATCAGGGGGCATCTGGGGCCAACGTCCTGACTTTC.

The V gene is TRBV2, the J gene TRBJ2-2; 7 bases map to TRBD1. From germline, CDR1 is SNHLY and CDR2 FYNNEI. This CDR3 is 14 amino acids long. Trimming removed 7 bases from V and 0 bases from J; junction bases left unmatched: 2. CDR3 DNA sequence: TGTGCCAGCAAAGGGACAGCGAACACCGGGGAGCTGTTTTTT. Its translation: CASKGTANTGELFF.

The chain recombines TRBV13 with TRBJ2-5; 8 nucleotides align to TRBD2. This CDR3 has 14 amino acids. The V gene's germline CDR1 is PRHDT and CDR2 FYEKMQ (reference sequence). J gave up 2 bases and V 4 bases, and 3 bases lay outside the gene matches. The CDR3 sequence is CASSSSGGQETQYF. CDR3 nucleotides: TGTGCCAGCAGCTCATCGGGGGGGCAAGAGACCCAGTACTTC.

The chain joins TRBV30 to TRBJ2-6, with D maybe TRBD2 (10 bases). V lost 3 bases and J 0 bases, leaving 36 bases between the germline ends. The CDR3 is made up of 24 amino acids. The V gene's germline CDR1 is GTSNPN and CDR2 SVGIG (reference sequence). The CDR3 loop reads CAWSGSPLGQGISGGDSGANVLTF. In nucleotides, the CDR3 is TGTGCCTGGAGCGGCTCGCCACTCGGACAGGGGATAAGCGGGGGGGACTCTGGGGCCAACGTCCTGACTTTC. The whole variable domain, remainder taken from reference TRBV30 and TRBJ2-6, is SQTIHQWPATLVQPVGSPLSLECTVEGTSNPNLYWYRQAAGRGLQLLFYSVGIGQISSEVPQNLSASRPQDRQFILSSKKLLLSDSGFYLCAWSGSPLGQGISGGDSGANVLTFGAGSRLTVL.

The V gene is TRBV4-2, the J gene TRBJ2-3; 10 positions match TRBD2. Germline V lookup: CDR1 LGHNA, CDR2 YNFKEQ. The V segment lost 1 base and the J segment 2 bases; nucleotides outside the gene matches: 3. The CDR3 has 16 residues. The chain's CDR3 is CASSQVLAGTTDTQYF. In nucleotides, the CDR3 is TGTGCCAGCAGCCAAGTACTAGCGGGGACCACAGATACGCAGTATTTT.

V usage is TRBV7-2 and J usage is TRBJ1-1; D not resolved. Trimming took 2 bases from V and 0 from J, leaving 7 bases between them. The germline V gene encodes CDR1 SGHTA and CDR2 FQGNSA. The CDR3 is made up of 14 amino acids. In DNA form, the CDR3 reads TGTGCCAGCAGCTTAACGGCGGTGAACACTGAAGCTTTCTTT. Translating gives CASSLTAVNTEAFF. The variable domain in full, completed from reference TRBV7-2 and TRBJ1-1, reads GAGVSQSPSNKVTEKGKDVELRCDPISGHTALYWYRQSLGQGLEFLIYFQGNSAPDKSGLPSDRFSAERTGGSVSTLTIQRTQQEDSAVYLCASSLTAVNTEAFFGQGTRLTVV.

The chain has TRBV6-6 and TRBJ1-1; TRBD1 is a possible D gene (5 bases). Germline loops: CDR1 MNHNY, CDR2 SVGAGI (reference sequence). The V and J ends lost 2 bases and 4 bases respectively, with 11 bases between them. This CDR3 contains 14 residues. In nucleotides, the CDR3 is TGTGCCAGCAGTTACGGGGGACGGGGCACTGAAGCTTTCTTT. Translated: CASSYGGRGTEAFF.

V is TRBV5-4 and J is TRBJ1-1, with a tentative D call TRBD1 (6 bases). The CDR3 loop spans 15 amino acids. CDR1 SGHNT and CDR2 YYREEE come from the germline V gene (reference sequence). Trimming pared 0 bases from V and 3 bases from J, leaving 12 bases between. The CDR3 spells CASSLGQGWDTEAFF. CDR3 sequence (DNA): TGTGCCAGCAGCTTGGGTCAGGGGTGGGACACTGAAGCTTTCTTT.

In this sample, this clone turned up a few times. This chain links TRBV6-5 with TRBJ2-3; weak D call: TRBD2 (5 bases). Germline V CDR1 and CDR2: MNHEY, SVGAGI. V dropped 3 bases and J dropped 8 bases, with 12 bases sitting between them. CDR3 length: 13 residues. CDR3 residues: CASSYLGGLTQYF. The CDR3 DNA follows: TGTGCCAGCAGTTATTTGGGCGGACTTACGCAGTATTTT.

The CDR3 coding sequence is TGTGCCAGCAGCCCAGGCAGGGGGACTGGAAACACCATATATTTT. Its translation: CASSPGRGTGNTIYF. The chain employs TRBV5-5 and TRBJ1-3; 7 bases fit TRBD1. Per the germline V gene, CDR1 is SGHKS and CDR2 is YYEKEE (reference sequence). The CDR3 runs 15 residues. V lost 4 bases and J lost 2; bases outside the gene matches: 6.

The V gene is TRBV4-2, the J gene TRBJ1-5; D might be TRBD1 (5 bases). V was clipped by 0 bases and J by 4 bases, with 7 bases between them. This CDR3 has 14 amino acids. Germline V lookup: CDR1 LGHNA, CDR2 YNFKEQ. DNA for the CDR3: TGTGCCAGCAGCCAAGACGGGGGGAATCAGCCCCAGCATTTT. This codes for CASSQDGGNQPQHF.

DNA of the CDR3: TGTGCCAGCAGCCCAAACGCCCAAGGGGGCGAGCAGTACTTC. Its translation: CASSPNAQGGEQYF. The rearrangement links TRBV7-9 to TRBJ2-7, with a tentative D call TRBD1 (6 bases). CDR3 length: 14 residues. Trimming pared 5 bases from V and 6 bases from J, leaving 17 bases between. Germline V gives CDR1 SEHNR, CDR2 FQNEAQ (reference sequence).

This clone was picked up one time. This rearrangement joins TRBV5-1 to TRBJ1-6; maybe TRBD1 (6 bases). CDR3 length: 13 residues. V lost 0 bases to trimming and J lost 12 bases, with 10 bases between them. Germline CDR1 is SGHRS and CDR2 is YFSETQ. CDR3 bases: TGCGCCAGCAGCTTGGGACAGGAGGGACCCCTCCACTTT. Residues: CASSLGQEGPLHF.

The chain combines TRBV14 with TRBJ1-1; no clear D. This CDR3 has 16 amino acids. CDR1 and CDR2 from the germline V gene are SGHDN and FVKESK. Trimming took off 4 bases at V and 0 bases at J, with 15 bases between the two ends. DNA of the CDR3: TGTGCCAGCAGCCCGCCAAGTATTCGATTGAACACTGAAGCTTTCTTT. As protein: CASSPPSIRLNTEAFF.

The chain uses TRBV5-1 and TRBJ1-2; weak D call: TRBD1 (6 bases). CDR3 length: 16 amino acids. In germline, CDR1 is SGHRS, CDR2 YFSETQ. V dropped 0 bases and J dropped 6 bases, with 18 bases sitting between them. CDR3 nucleotides: TGCGCCAGCAGCTTGGAATATCGGGGGGGCCGGGATGGCTACACCTTC. Translation gives CASSLEYRGGRDGYTF.

The chain recombines TRBV28 with TRBJ2-1; TRBD2 matches 11 bases. V shed 5 bases, J shed 0 bases, and the junction held 3 bases outside the gene matches. The CDR3 sequence is 16 residues long. Germline lookup yields CDR1 MDHEN and CDR2 SYDVKM. The CDR3 DNA follows: TGTGCCAGCAGTCTCCTAGCGGGGGGCTCCTACAATGAGCAGTTCTTC. This encodes CASSLLAGGSYNEQFF.

This chain joins TRBV19 and TRBJ2-5; 8 positions agree with TRBD1. Judging by the DNA end, TRBJ2-7 fits better; the J call may be wrong. CDR3 length equals 14 residues. CDR1 and CDR2 from the germline V gene are LNHDA and SQIVND (reference sequence). Here the CDR3 reads CASSIPDRANEQYF. In nucleotides, the CDR3 is TGTGCCAGTAGTATCCCGGACAGGGCCAACGAGCAGTACTTC.

The gene calls are TRBV25-1 and TRBJ1-2, with a tentative D call TRBD1 (5 bases). The germline V gene encodes CDR1 MGHDK and CDR2 SYGVNS. Trimming left V 1 base short and J 6 bases short, with 9 bases between. CDR3 size: 13 residues. The chain's CDR3 is CASSEFPGNGYTF. The CDR3 coding sequence is TGTGCCAGCAGTGAATTCCCAGGGAATGGCTACACCTTC.

The chain is built from TRBV11-3 and TRBJ2-1; D is perhaps TRBD1 (5 bases). Trimming left V 5 bases short and J 4 bases short, with 9 bases between. The CDR3 length is 13 residues. Germline CDR1 is SGHNT and CDR2 is YENEEA. The CDR3 DNA follows: TGTGCCAGCAGCCCCGGACAATACAATGAGCAGTTCTTC. Protein: CASSPGQYNEQFF.

J is TRBJ2-3 and V is TRBV20-1; D gene uncertain. With 5 bases removed from V and 4 bases from J, the gap between germline ends came to 7 bases. This CDR3 contains 11 residues. Germline CDR1 and CDR2: DFQATT and SNEGSKA (reference sequence). The CDR3 is CSAATPDTQYF. In DNA, the CDR3 is TGCAGTGCTGCGACACCAGATACGCAGTATTTT.